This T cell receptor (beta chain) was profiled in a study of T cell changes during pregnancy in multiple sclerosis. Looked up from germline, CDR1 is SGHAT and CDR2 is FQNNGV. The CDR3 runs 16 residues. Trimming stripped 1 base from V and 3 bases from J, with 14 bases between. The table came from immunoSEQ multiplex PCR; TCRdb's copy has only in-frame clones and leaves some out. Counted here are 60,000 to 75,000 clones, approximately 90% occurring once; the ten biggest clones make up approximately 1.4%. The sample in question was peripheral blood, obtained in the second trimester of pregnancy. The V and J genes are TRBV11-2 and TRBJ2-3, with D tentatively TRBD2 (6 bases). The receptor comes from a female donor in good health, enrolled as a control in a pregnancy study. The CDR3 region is CASSLGSRGRTDTQYF. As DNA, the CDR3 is TGTGCCAGCAGCTTAGGGTCGCGGGGCCGTACAGATACGCAGTATTTT.